The 27 T cell receptor beta chains given below trace back to one sample, sequenced in a study of blood T cell repertoires in COVID-19. Measured with immunoSEQ multiplex PCR; TCRdb has only the in-frame clones, and not every one. Among about 140,000 clones, roughly 85% were seen once, and the ten largest hold 2.5% to 3%. Sequencing was performed on peripheral blood. The source is a man aged 45-65 years with acute or convalescent COVID-19.

The gene calls are TRBV5-4 and TRBJ1-2; D remains ambiguous. From germline, CDR1 is SGHNT and CDR2 YYREEE (reference sequence). V was clipped by 4 bases and J by 2 bases, with 9 bases between them. CDR3 length: 13 amino acids. The CDR3 region has the DNA TGTGCCAGCAGCCTGGGAGGGAACTATGGCTACACCTTC. Translating it yields CASSLGGNYGYTF.

In its sample, this clone was seen a few times. The chain couples TRBV29-1 to TRBJ1-3; the match to TRBD1 covers 9 bases. This CDR3 region has 14 residues. Germline CDR1 SQVTM, CDR2 ANQGSEA. V dropped 4 bases and J dropped 2; count of bases not matched to a gene: 3. In DNA form, the CDR3 reads TGCAGCGTTGGACAGGGGGGCACTGGAAACACCATATATTTT. This translates into CSVGQGGTGNTIYF.

The chain links TRBV9 to TRBJ1-6; no clear D. The CDR3 is 14 amino acids. V shed 0 bases and J shed 7 bases, with 8 bases lying between them. The germline V gene has CDR1 SGDLS and CDR2 YYNGEE. The CDR3 DNA reads TGTGCCAGCAGCGTAGGGACGGGGAATTCACCCCTCCACTTT. Amino acid sequence: CASSVGTGNSPLHF.

The J gene is TRBJ1-3, the V gene TRBV18, with 12 positions matching TRBD1. The CDR3 contains 18 residues. Germline CDR1 reads KGHSH; CDR2 reads LQKENI. Trimming at V came to 3 bases and at J to 4 bases, leaving 10 bases not matched to a gene. CDR3 in amino acids: CASSPSAGTGGGGNTIYF. CDR3 nucleotides: TGTGCCAGCTCACCTTCCGCCGGGACAGGGGGCGGCGGAAACACCATATATTTT.

The genes are TRBV15 and TRBJ1-4; 7 positions agree with TRBD1. This CDR3 has 14 amino acids. Germline loops: CDR1 LNHNV, CDR2 YYDKDF (reference sequence). V gave up 5 bases and J gave up 8 bases; unmatched junction bases: 8. DNA for the CDR3: TGTGCCACCAGCCCCGGGACAGCGGAGGAAAAACTGTTTTTT. Its protein is CATSPGTAEEKLFF. The variable domain in full, with the rest retrieved from reference TRBV15 and TRBJ1-4, is DAMVIQNPRYQVTQFGKPVTLSCSQTLNHNVMYWYQQKSSQAPKLLFHYYDKDFNNEADTPDNFQSRRPNTSFCFLDIRSPGLGDTAMYLCATSPGTAEEKLFFGSGTQLSVL.

The CDR3 sequence: CASSSPRGYTF. The DNA for the CDR3 is TGCGCCAGCAGCTCACCGCGGGGCTACACCTTC. V is TRBV5-1 and J is TRBJ1-2; no clear D gene. This CDR3 region has 11 residues. Germline CDR1 reads SGHRS; CDR2 reads YFSETQ. Trimming left V 3 bases short and J 8 bases short, with 8 bases between. The whole variable domain, remainder taken from reference TRBV5-1 and TRBJ1-2, is KAGVTQTPRYLIKTRGQQVTLSCSPISGHRSVSWYQQTPGQGLQFLFEYFSETQRNKGNFPGRFSGRQFSNSRSEMNVSTLELGDSALYLCASSSPRGYTFGSGTRLTVV.

The V gene is TRBV12-3 or TRBV12-4, the J gene TRBJ2-7, with D maybe TRBD2 (5 bases). The CDR3 length is 13 residues. V lost 7 bases and J lost 2, with 12 bases in between. The CDR3 here is CASKKLEAYEQYF. The CDR3 coding sequence is TGTGCCAGCAAGAAACTAGAAGCCTACGAGCAGTACTTC.

This clone came up a few times. The chain's CDR3 is CASRDSYYEQYF. CDR3 nucleotide sequence: TGCGCCAGCAGGGACAGTTACTACGAGCAGTACTTC. The chain carries TRBV10-2 and TRBJ2-7; D is possibly TRBD1 (6 bases). The germline CDR1 and CDR2 sequences are WSHSY and SAAADI. CDR3 length: 12 residues. V dropped 6 bases and J dropped 3 bases, with 9 bases sitting between them.

The chain carries TRBV30 and TRBJ1-6; D is undetermined. This CDR3 contains 12 residues. Germline values: CDR1 GTSNPN, CDR2 SVGIG (reference sequence). Trimming pared 7 bases from V and 8 bases from J, leaving 12 bases between. CDR3 protein: CASRRGDSPLHF. In DNA, the CDR3 is TGTGCCTCCCGGCGGGGTGATTCACCCCTCCACTTT.

This clone was seen a few times. The rearrangement uses TRBV9 and TRBJ2-7; possible D gene TRBD1, 6 bases. The CDR3 has 12 amino acids. In germline, CDR1 is SGDLS, CDR2 YYNGEE. Trimming took 4 bases from V and 1 from J, leaving 6 bases between them. The CDR3 coding sequence is TGTGCCAGCAGCACAGGGTCCTACGAGCAGTACTTC. It codes for CASSTGSYEQYF.

There are a few counts of this clone. This chain links TRBV7-9 with TRBJ2-3; TRBD1 might be the D (6 bases). V dropped 1 base and J dropped 4 bases, with 12 bases sitting between them. The CDR3 spans 15 residues. Germline lookup yields CDR1 SEHNR and CDR2 FQNEAQ (reference sequence). The CDR3 loop is CASSLGGGEADTQYF. The CDR3 DNA is TGTGCCAGCAGCTTAGGAGGGGGAGAGGCAGATACGCAGTATTTT.

This chain uses TRBV18 with TRBJ2-7; D perhaps matches TRBD2 (6 bases). The ends were cut back, 2 bases at V and 2 bases at J, with 10 bases in the middle. Per germline, CDR1 KGHSH and CDR2 LQKENI. The CDR3 totals 14 residues. CDR3 in amino acids: CASSPSGLAYEQYF. DNA of the CDR3: TGTGCCAGCTCACCAAGCGGGCTAGCCTACGAGCAGTACTTC.

To note about this clone: Additional DNA sequences in this sample encode the identical CDR3. The chain has TRBV19 and TRBJ1-1; the match to TRBD1 covers 7 bases. V was clipped by 1 base and J by 1 base; unmatched bases: 0. The CDR3 length is 14 residues. CDR1 and CDR2 from the germline V gene are LNHDA and SQIVND (reference sequence). CDR3 DNA: TGTGCCAGTAGTATAGGACAGGGGAACACTGAAGCTTTCTTT. Translating it yields CASSIGQGNTEAFF.

The V call is TRBV29-1, the J call TRBJ2-1; TRBD2 aligns across 11 bases. V was clipped by 5 bases and J by 6 bases; unmatched bases: 3. The CDR3 runs 13 residues. Germline V gene sequence: CDR1 SQVTM, CDR2 ANQGSEA. The CDR3 DNA sequence: TGCAGCGTTTTAGCGGGAGGGCCCAATGAGCAGTTCTTC. Encoded protein: CSVLAGGPNEQFF.

The V gene is TRBV20-1, the J gene TRBJ1-5, with a possible D match to TRBD1 (5 bases). This CDR3 region has 13 residues. Germline V gene lookup returns CDR1 DFQATT and CDR2 SNEGSKA (reference sequence). V gave up 3 bases and J gave up 5 bases, with 11 bases separating them. The chain's CDR3 is CSASYGGDQPQHF. The DNA of the CDR3 is TGCAGTGCTAGTTATGGAGGGGATCAGCCCCAGCATTTT.

The rearrangement links TRBV6-5 to TRBJ2-7, with D possibly matching TRBD2 (5 bases). Germline loops: CDR1 MNHEY, CDR2 SVGAGI. Trimming took 8 bases from V and 2 from J, leaving 10 bases between them. CDR3 length equals 12 residues. The CDR3: CASGGQTYEQYF. CDR3 coding DNA: TGTGCCAGCGGAGGTCAGACCTACGAGCAGTACTTC.

This rearrangement joins TRBV30 to TRBJ1-1, with D uncertain. The ends were cut back, 3 bases at V and 2 bases at J, with 7 bases in the middle. Per germline, CDR1 GTSNPN and CDR2 SVGIG (reference sequence). CDR3 length: 12 residues. CDR3 region: CAWSPYNTEAFF. The DNA of the CDR3 is TGTGCCTGGAGCCCCTATAACACTGAAGCTTTCTTT.

This clone was counted between two and nine times. V and J are TRBV27 and TRBJ2-5, with 7 bases identical to TRBD1. V lost 8 bases, J lost 3 bases, and 9 bases stayed unmatched. Germline V gene lookup returns CDR1 MNHEY and CDR2 SMNVEV (reference sequence). The CDR3 is 14 amino acids. The CDR3 coding sequence is TGTGCCAGCGCTTCACCCGGGACAGAAGAGACCCAGTACTTC. Protein product: CASASPGTEETQYF.

This chain links TRBV29-1 with TRBJ2-1, with 9 bases that match TRBD2. Trimming cost V 1 base and J 6 bases; bases outside gene matches: 7. This CDR3 region has 15 residues. In germline, CDR1 is SQVTM, CDR2 ANQGSEA. CDR3 DNA: TGCAGCGTTGAAGCGGGACTAGCTCTTGGCAATGAGCAGTTCTTC. This gives the protein CSVEAGLALGNEQFF.

V gene TRBV6-5 combines with J gene TRBJ2-3; 12 nucleotides match TRBD2. The ends lost 2 bases at V and 4 bases at J; junction bases unmatched: 4. The CDR3 has 16 amino acids. The germline V gene has CDR1 MNHEY and CDR2 SVGAGI. CDR3 loop: CASSYGTSGSADTQYF. The CDR3 nucleotides read TGTGCCAGCAGTTACGGGACTAGCGGGTCTGCAGATACGCAGTATTTT.

The V call is TRBV27, the J call TRBJ1-6, with D possibly matching TRBD1 (5 bases). With 3 bases removed from V and 9 bases from J, the gap between germline ends came to 12 bases. The CDR3 totals 14 residues. The germline V gene has CDR1 MNHEY and CDR2 SMNVEV (reference sequence). CDR3: CASSLRYGGSPLHF. CDR3 sequence (DNA): TGTGCCAGCAGTTTGCGGTACGGGGGTTCACCCCTCCACTTT.

The rearrangement uses TRBV11-3 and TRBJ2-3, with 7 bases that match TRBD2. Trimming cost V 8 bases and J 4 bases; bases outside gene matches: 6. This CDR3 is built from 13 residues. Germline V lookup: CDR1 SGHNT, CDR2 YENEEA. This CDR3 is CASRDYLSDTQYF. The CDR3 DNA sequence: TGTGCCAGCCGGGACTATCTGTCAGATACGCAGTATTTT.

The chain links TRBV7-8 to TRBJ2-7; no firm D call. Germline V gene data show CDR1 as SGHVS and CDR2 as FQNEAQ. Trimming pared 4 bases from V and 6 bases from J, leaving 7 bases between. The CDR3 runs 11 residues. CDR3 residues: CASSSGFEQYF. The CDR3 DNA follows: TGTGCCAGCAGCTCAGGCTTCGAGCAGTACTTC.

The rearrangement uses TRBV5-1 and TRBJ2-2; TRBD1 is a possible D gene (6 bases). V lost 4 bases and J lost 6, with 10 bases in between. This CDR3 has 13 residues. CDR1 SGHRS and CDR2 YFSETQ come from the germline V gene. CDR3 nucleotides: TGCGCCAGCAGCCGTGGACAGTCCGGGGAGCTGTTTTTT. Translation: CASSRGQSGELFF.

The chain couples TRBV28 to TRBJ2-7; the match to TRBD1 covers 10 bases. The V segment lost 7 bases and the J segment 6 bases; nucleotides outside the gene matches: 6. The CDR3 is made up of 13 amino acids. Germline V gene lookup returns CDR1 MDHEN and CDR2 SYDVKM. As DNA, the CDR3 is TGTGCCAGCATTCTGACAGGGGGCTTCGAGCAGTACTTC. Translation gives CASILTGGFEQYF.

The CDR3 sequence is CAWSTWDRINEKLFF. In DNA, the CDR3 is TGTGCCTGGAGTACGTGGGACAGGATTAATGAAAAACTGTTTTTT. The rearrangement uses TRBV30 and TRBJ1-4; 8 nucleotides match TRBD1. Germline-derived CDR1 and CDR2 are GTSNPN and SVGIG (reference sequence). The CDR3 has 15 residues. Trimming at V came to 2 bases and at J to 4 bases, leaving 6 bases not matched to a gene.

The chain links TRBV28 to TRBJ1-1; unclear D gene. V was trimmed by 7 bases and J by 2 bases, leaving 14 bases between them. Germline values: CDR1 MDHEN, CDR2 SYDVKM. CDR3 length: 14 amino acids. In DNA form, the CDR3 reads TGTGCCAGCAACAAGGGAGGGATTAACACTGAAGCTTTCTTT. The encoded protein is CASNKGGINTEAFF.